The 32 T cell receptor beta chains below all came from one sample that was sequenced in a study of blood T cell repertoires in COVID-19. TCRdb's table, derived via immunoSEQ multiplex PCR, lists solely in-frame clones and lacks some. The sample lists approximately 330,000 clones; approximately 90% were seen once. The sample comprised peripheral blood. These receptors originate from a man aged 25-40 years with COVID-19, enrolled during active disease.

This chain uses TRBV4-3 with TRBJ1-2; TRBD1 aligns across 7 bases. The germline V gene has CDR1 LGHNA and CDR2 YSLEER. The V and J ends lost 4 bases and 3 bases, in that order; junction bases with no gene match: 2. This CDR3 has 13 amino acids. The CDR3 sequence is CASSPGQYYGYTF. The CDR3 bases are TGCGCCAGCAGCCCGGGACAGTACTATGGCTACACCTTC.

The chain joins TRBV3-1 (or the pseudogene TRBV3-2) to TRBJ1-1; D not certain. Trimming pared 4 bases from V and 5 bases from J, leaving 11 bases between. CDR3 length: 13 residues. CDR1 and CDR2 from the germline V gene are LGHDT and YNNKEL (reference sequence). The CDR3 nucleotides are TGTGCCAGCAGCCTCAACGGAGGTACTGAAGCTTTCTTT. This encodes CASSLNGGTEAFF.

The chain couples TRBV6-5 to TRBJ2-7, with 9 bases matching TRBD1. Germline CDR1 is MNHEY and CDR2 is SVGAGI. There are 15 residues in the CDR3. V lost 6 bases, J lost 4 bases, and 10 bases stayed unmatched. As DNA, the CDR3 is TGTGCCAGCAGCCCGCTCGGGACAGGGTCTTACGAGCAGTACTTC. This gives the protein CASSPLGTGSYEQYF.

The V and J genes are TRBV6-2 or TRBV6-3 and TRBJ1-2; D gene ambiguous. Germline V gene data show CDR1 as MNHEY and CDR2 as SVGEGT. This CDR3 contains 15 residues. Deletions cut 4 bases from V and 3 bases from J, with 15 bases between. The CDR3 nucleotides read TGTGCCAGCAGTTCCCCGCGGCGGAACGACTATGGCTACACCTTC. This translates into CASSSPRRNDYGYTF.

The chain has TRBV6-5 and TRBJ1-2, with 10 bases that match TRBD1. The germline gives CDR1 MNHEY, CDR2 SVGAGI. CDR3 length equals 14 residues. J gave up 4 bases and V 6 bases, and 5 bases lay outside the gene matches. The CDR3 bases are TGTGCCAGCAGCGAGACAGGGGGCACCTATGGCTACACCTTC. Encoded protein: CASSETGGTYGYTF.

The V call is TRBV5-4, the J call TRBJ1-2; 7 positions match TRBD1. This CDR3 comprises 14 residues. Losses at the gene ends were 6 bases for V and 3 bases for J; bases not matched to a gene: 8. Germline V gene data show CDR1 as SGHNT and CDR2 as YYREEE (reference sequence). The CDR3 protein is CASTTGTEYYGYTF. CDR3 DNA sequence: TGTGCCAGCACCACGGGGACAGAGTACTATGGCTACACCTTC. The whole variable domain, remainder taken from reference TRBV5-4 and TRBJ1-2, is ETGVTQSPTHLIKTRGQQVTLRCSSQSGHNTVSWYQQALGQGPQFIFQYYREEENGRGNFPPRFSGLQFPNYSSELNVNALELDDSALYLCASTTGTEYYGYTFGSGTRLTVV.

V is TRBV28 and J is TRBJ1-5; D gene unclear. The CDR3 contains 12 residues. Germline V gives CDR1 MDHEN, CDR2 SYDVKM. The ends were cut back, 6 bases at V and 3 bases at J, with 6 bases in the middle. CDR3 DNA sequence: TGTGCCAGCAGGCGCTACAATCAGCCCCAGCATTTT. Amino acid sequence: CASRRYNQPQHF.

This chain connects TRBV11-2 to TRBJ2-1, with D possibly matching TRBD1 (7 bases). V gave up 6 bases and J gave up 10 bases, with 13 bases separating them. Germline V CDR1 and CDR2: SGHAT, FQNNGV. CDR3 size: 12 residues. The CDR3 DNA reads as TGTGCCAGCAGTCAGGGGGGACAGGAGCAGTTCTTC. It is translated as CASSQGGQEQFF.

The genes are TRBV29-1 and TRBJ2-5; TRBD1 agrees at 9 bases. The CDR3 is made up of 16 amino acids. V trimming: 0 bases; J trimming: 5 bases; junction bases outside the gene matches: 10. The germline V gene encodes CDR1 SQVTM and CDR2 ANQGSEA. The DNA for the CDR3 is TGCAGCGTTGAAGAAAGTCCCGGGACAGGGAGTGAGACCCAGTACTTC. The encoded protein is CSVEESPGTGSETQYF.

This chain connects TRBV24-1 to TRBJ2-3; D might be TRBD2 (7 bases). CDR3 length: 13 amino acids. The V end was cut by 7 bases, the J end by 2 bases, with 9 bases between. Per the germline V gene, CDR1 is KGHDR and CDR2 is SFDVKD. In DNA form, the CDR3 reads TGTGCCACCAGCGGGGGGCACACAGATACGCAGTATTTT. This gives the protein CATSGGHTDTQYF.

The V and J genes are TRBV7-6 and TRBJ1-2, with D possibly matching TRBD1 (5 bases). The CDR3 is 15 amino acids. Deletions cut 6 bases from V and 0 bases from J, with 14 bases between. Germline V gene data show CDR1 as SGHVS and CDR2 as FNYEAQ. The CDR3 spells CASSPGGVPNYGYTF. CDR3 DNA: TGTGCCAGCAGTCCGGGGGGGGTTCCTAACTATGGCTACACCTTC.

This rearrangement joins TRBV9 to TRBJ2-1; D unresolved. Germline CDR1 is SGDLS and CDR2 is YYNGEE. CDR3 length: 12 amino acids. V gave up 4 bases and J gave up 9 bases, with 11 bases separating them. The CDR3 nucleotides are TGTGCCAGCAGCCCCGACGAGGTTGAGCAGTTCTTC. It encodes CASSPDEVEQFF.

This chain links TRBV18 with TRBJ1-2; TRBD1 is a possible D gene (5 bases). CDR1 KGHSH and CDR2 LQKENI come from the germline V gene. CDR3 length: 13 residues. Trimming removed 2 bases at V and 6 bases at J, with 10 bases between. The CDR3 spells CASSPGAQDGYTF. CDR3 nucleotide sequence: TGTGCCAGCTCACCAGGTGCACAGGATGGCTACACCTTC.

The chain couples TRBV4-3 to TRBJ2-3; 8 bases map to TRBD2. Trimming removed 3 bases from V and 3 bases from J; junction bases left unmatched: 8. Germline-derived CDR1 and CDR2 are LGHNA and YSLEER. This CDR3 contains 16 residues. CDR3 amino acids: CASSQGLASGTDTQYF. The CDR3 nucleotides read TGCGCCAGCAGCCAGGGCCTGGCTAGCGGGACAGATACGCAGTATTTT.

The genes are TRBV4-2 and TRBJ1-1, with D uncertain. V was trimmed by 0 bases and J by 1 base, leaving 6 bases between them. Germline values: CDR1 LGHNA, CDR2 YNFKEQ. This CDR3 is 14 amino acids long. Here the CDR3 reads CASSQETRNTEAFF. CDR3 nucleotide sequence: TGTGCCAGCAGCCAAGAGACACGGAACACTGAAGCTTTCTTT.

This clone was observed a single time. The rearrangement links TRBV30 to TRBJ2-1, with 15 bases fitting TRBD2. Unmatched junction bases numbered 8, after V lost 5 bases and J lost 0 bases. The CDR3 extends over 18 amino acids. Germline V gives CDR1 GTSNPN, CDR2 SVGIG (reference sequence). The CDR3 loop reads CAWGRGLAGGDSYNEQFF. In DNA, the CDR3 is TGTGCCTGGGGGAGGGGACTAGCGGGAGGAGACTCCTACAATGAGCAGTTCTTC.

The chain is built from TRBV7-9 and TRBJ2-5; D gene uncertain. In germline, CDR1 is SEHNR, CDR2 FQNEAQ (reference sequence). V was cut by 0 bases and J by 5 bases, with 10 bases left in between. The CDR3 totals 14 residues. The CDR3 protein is CASSLAQYIETQYF. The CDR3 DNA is TGTGCCAGCAGCTTAGCACAGTATATCGAGACCCAGTACTTC.

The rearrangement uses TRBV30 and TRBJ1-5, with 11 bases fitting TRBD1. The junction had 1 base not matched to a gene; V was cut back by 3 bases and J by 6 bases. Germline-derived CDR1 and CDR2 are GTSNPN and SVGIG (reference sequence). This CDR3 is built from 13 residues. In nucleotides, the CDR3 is TGTGCCTGGAGCGGACAGGGGGCTCAGCCCCAGCATTTT. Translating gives CAWSGQGAQPQHF.

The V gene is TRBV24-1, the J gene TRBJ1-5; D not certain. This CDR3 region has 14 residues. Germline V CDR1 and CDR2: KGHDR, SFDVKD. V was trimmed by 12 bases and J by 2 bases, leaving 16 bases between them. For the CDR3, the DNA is TGTGCCCCTCCGGTTTCTGCATGCAATCAGCCCCAGCATTTT. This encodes CAPPVSACNQPQHF.

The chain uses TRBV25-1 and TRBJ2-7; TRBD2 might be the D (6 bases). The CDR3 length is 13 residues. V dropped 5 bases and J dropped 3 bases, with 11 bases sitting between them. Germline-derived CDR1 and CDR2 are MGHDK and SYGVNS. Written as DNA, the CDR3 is TGTGCCAGCAGTAGGGGTAGCGGCTACGAGCAGTACTTC. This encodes CASSRGSGYEQYF.

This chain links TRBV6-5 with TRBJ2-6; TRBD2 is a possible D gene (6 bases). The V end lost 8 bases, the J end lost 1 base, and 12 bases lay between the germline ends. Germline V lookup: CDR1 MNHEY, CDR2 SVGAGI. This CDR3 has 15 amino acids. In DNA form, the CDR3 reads TGTGCCAGCCAGACGGGGAGGTCTGGGGCCAACGTCCTGACTTTC. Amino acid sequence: CASQTGRSGANVLTF.

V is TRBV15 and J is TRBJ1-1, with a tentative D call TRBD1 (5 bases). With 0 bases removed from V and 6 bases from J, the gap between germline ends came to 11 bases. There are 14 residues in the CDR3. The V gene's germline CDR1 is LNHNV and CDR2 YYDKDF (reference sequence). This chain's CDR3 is CATSRDRDWSEAFF. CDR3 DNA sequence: TGTGCCACCAGCAGAGATAGGGACTGGTCTGAAGCTTTCTTT. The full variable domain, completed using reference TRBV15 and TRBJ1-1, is DAMVIQNPRYQVTQFGKPVTLSCSQTLNHNVMYWYQQKSSQAPKLLFHYYDKDFNNEADTPDNFQSRRPNTSFCFLDIRSPGLGDTAMYLCATSRDRDWSEAFFGQGTRLTVV.

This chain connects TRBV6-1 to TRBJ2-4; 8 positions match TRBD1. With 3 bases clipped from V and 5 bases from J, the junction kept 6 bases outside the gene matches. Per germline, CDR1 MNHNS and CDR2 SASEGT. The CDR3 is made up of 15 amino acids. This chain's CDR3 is CASSEQTGAQNIQYF. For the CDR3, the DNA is TGTGCCAGCAGTGAGCAGACAGGGGCACAAAACATTCAGTACTTC.

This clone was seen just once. CDR3 amino acids: CASTPRLAEQFF. The DNA of the CDR3 is TGTGCCAGCACCCCCCGACTAGCGGAGCAGTTCTTC. This chain connects TRBV12-3 or TRBV12-4 to TRBJ2-1; 8 nucleotides match TRBD2. Trimming cost V 7 bases and J 10 bases; bases outside gene matches: 6. The CDR3 totals 12 residues.

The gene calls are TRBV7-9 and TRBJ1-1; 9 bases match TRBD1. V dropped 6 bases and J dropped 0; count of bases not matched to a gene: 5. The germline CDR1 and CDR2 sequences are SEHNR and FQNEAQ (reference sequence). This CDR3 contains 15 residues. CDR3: CASRSQGAMNTEAFF. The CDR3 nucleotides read TGTGCCAGCAGATCACAGGGGGCGATGAACACTGAAGCTTTCTTT.

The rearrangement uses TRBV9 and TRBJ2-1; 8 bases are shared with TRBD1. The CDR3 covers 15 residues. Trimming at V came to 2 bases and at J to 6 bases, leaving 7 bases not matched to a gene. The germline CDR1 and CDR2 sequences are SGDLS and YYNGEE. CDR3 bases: TGTGCCAGCAGCGTTCCCCCGACAGGGGTCAATGAGCAGTTCTTC. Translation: CASSVPPTGVNEQFF. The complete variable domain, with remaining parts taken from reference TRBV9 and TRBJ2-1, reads DSGVTQTPKHLITATGQRVTLRCSPRSGDLSVYWYQQSLDQGLQFLIQYYNGEERAKGNILERFSAQQFPDLHSELNLSSLELGDSALYFCASSVPPTGVNEQFFGPGTRLTVL.

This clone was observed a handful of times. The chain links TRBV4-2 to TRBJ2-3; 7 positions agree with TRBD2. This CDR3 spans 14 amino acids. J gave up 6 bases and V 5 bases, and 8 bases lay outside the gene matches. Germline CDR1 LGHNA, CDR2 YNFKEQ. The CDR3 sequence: CASSETTSADTQYF. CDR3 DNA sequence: TGTGCCAGCAGCGAAACCACTAGCGCCGATACGCAGTATTTT.

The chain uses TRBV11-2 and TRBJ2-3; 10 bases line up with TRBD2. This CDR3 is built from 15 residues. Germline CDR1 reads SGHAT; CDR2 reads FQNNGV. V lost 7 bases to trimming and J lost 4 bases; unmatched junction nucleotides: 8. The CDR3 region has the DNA TGTGCCAGCAAGTACAGCGGGAGGGGGGCAGATACGCAGTATTTT. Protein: CASKYSGRGADTQYF.

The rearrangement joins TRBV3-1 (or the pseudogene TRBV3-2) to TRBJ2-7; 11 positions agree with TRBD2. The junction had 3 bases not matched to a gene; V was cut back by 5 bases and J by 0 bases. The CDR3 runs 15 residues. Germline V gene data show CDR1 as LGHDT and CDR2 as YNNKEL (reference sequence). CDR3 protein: CASSLTSGVSYEQYF. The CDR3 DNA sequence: TGTGCCAGCAGCTTGACTAGCGGGGTCTCCTACGAGCAGTACTTC.

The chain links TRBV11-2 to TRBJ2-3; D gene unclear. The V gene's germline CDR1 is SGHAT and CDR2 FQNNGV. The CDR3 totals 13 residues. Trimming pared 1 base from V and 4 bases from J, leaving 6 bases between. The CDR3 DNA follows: TGTGCCAGCAGCTTAGGCAGTGCAGATACGCAGTATTTT. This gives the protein CASSLGSADTQYF. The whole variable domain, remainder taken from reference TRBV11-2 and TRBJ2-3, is EAGVAQSPRYKIIEKRQSVAFWCNPISGHATLYWYQQILGQGPKLLIQFQNNGVVDDSQLPKDRFSAERLKGVDSTLKIQPAKLEDSAVYLCASSLGSADTQYFGPGTRLTVL.

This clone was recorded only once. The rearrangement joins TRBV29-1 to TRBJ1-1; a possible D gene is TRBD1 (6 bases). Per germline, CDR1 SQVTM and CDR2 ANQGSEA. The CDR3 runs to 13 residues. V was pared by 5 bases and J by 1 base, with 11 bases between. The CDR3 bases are TGCAGCGTTCCGACAGGAGAGAACACTGAAGCTTTCTTT. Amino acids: CSVPTGENTEAFF.

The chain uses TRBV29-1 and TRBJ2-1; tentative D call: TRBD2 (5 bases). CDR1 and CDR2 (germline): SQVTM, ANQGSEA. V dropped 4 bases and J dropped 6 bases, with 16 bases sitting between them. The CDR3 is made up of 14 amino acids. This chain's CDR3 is CSVGHGVGPNEQFF. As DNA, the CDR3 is TGCAGCGTTGGTCACGGGGTAGGACCCAATGAGCAGTTCTTC.